Listed below are T cell receptor beta chains from one sample, sequenced in a study of blood T cell repertoires in COVID-19. The data were produced by immunoSEQ multiplex PCR, yet TCRdb's version contains in-frame clones alone and is incomplete. The repertoire holds around 700,000 clones, with around 89% as singletons. Sequencing was carried out using peripheral blood. The receptors derive from a woman under 30 with acute or convalescent COVID-19. CDR3s include the opening cysteine and the closing phenylalanine or tryptophan. The D gene is left open where the match is weak. Clone size is stated in some rows and not others, as once, few, many or a class when expanded.

J gene: TRBJ1-3; clone size: NA; D gene: NA; V gene: TRBV4-1; CDR3 DNA: TGCGCCAGCAGCATATACAAAAAACAGGGCTCTGGAAACACCATATATTTT; CDR3 protein: CASSIYKKQGSGNTIYF
J gene: TRBJ1-1; clone size: few; D gene: TRBD1; V gene: TRBV30; CDR3 DNA: TGTGCCTGGCGAAGGGGGCGGGTGTTGGACACTGAAGCTTTCTTT; CDR3 protein: CAWRRGRVLDTEAFF
J gene: TRBJ1-3; clone size: few; D gene: NA; V gene: TRBV19; CDR3 DNA: TGTGCCAGCCTATCCTCTGGAAACACCATATATTTT; CDR3 protein: CASLSSGNTIYF
J gene: TRBJ1-1; clone size: NA; D gene: NA; V gene: TRBV5-1; CDR3 DNA: TGCGCCAGCAGCTTGGCGGGGCCCGGGGGCACTGAAGCTTTCTTT; CDR3 protein: CASSLAGPGGTEAFF
J gene: TRBJ1-6; clone size: NA; D gene: NA; V gene: TRBV19; CDR3 DNA: TGTGCCAGTAGTGCCTGGGGGGGGCCTGATTCACCCCTCCACTTT; CDR3 protein: CASSAWGGPDSPLHF
J gene: TRBJ2-7; clone size: NA; D gene: TRBD1; V gene: TRBV7-3; CDR3 DNA: TGTGCCAGCAGCTTGTTTCCGGGACAGAACTACGAGCAGTACTTC; CDR3 protein: CASSLFPGQNYEQYF
J gene: TRBJ2-7; clone size: NA; D gene: TRBD1; V gene: TRBV11-2; CDR3 DNA: TGTGCCAGCAGCTTAGATCGGACAGGGGGAGTCTACGAGCAGTACTTC; CDR3 protein: CASSLDRTGGVYEQYF
J gene: TRBJ2-7; clone size: NA; D gene: TRBD2; V gene: TRBV4-1; CDR3 DNA: TGCGCCAGCAGCCAAGTTGAGCGGGGGGCCTACGAGCAGTACTTC; CDR3 protein: CASSQVERGAYEQYF
J gene: TRBJ1-1; clone size: NA; D gene: NA; V gene: TRBV7-3; CDR3 DNA: TGTGCCAGCAGCGCCGGGGGGAGTGGTGAAGCTTTCTTT; CDR3 protein: CASSAGGSGEAFF
J gene: TRBJ1-2; clone size: NA; D gene: TRBD1; V gene: TRBV23-1; CDR3 DNA: TGTGGGGACAGCCCCAAATCTGGCTACACCTTC; CDR3 protein: CGDSPKSGYTF
J gene: TRBJ1-4; clone size: NA; D gene: NA; V gene: TRBV15; CDR3 DNA: TGTGCCACCCGGAGGTCCGCAACTAATGAAAAACTGTTTTTT; CDR3 protein: CATRRSATNEKLFF
J gene: TRBJ1-1; clone size: few; D gene: NA; V gene: TRBV14; CDR3 DNA: TGTGCCAGCAGCCAAGATGGGGGGATGAACACTGAAGCTTTCTTT; CDR3 protein: CASSQDGGMNTEAFF
J gene: TRBJ2-3; clone size: NA; D gene: TRBD2; V gene: TRBV5-1; CDR3 DNA: TGCGCCAGCAGCCCAGCAGCGGGGGGACGCACAGATACGCAGTATTTT; CDR3 protein: CASSPAAGGRTDTQYF
J gene: TRBJ2-1; clone size: NA; D gene: TRBD2; V gene: TRBV6-2/TRBV6-3; CDR3 DNA: TGTGCCAGCAGTGTGACTAGCGGGGGTTATGAGCAGTTCTTC; CDR3 protein: CASSVTSGGYEQFF
J gene: TRBJ1-4; clone size: NA; D gene: NA; V gene: TRBV5-1; CDR3 DNA: TGCGCCAGCAGCCCCGCAGAGTGGGGCACTGGAAAACTGTTTTTT; CDR3 protein: CASSPAEWGTGKLFF
J gene: TRBJ1-6; clone size: NA; D gene: NA; V gene: TRBV5-6; CDR3 DNA: TGTGCCAGCAGCTTGGCCGGGGGGTCACCCCTCCACTTT; CDR3 protein: CASSLAGGSPLHF
J gene: TRBJ1-2; clone size: NA; D gene: NA; V gene: TRBV9; CDR3 DNA: TGTGCCAGCAGCGTAGGTTTCGGCAGGTCTGACTATGGCTACACCTTC; CDR3 protein: CASSVGFGRSDYGYTF
J gene: TRBJ1-6; clone size: once; D gene: TRBD1; V gene: TRBV18; CDR3 DNA: TGTGCCAGCTCACCGGGCGTAGGACAGGGATATTCACCCCTCCACTTT; CDR3 protein: CASSPGVGQGYSPLHF
J gene: TRBJ2-1; clone size: NA; D gene: TRBD2; V gene: TRBV9; CDR3 DNA: TGTGCCAGCAGCCCCCGACTAGCGGGGTACAATGAGCAGTTCTTC; CDR3 protein: CASSPRLAGYNEQFF
J gene: TRBJ2-7; clone size: NA; D gene: NA; V gene: TRBV29-1; CDR3 DNA: TGCAGCGTTCGTCTTTCGAGCTCCTACGAGCAGTACTTC; CDR3 protein: CSVRLSSSYEQYF
J gene: TRBJ1-4; clone size: NA; D gene: NA; V gene: TRBV5-6; CDR3 DNA: TGTGCCAGCAGCTTGGCAGGGATTGATGAAAAACTGTTTTTT; CDR3 protein: CASSLAGIDEKLFF
J gene: TRBJ2-1; clone size: few; D gene: NA; V gene: TRBV15; CDR3 DNA: TGTGCCACCAGCAGAGATAACGGTTTCAATGAGCAGTTCTTC; CDR3 protein: CATSRDNGFNEQFF